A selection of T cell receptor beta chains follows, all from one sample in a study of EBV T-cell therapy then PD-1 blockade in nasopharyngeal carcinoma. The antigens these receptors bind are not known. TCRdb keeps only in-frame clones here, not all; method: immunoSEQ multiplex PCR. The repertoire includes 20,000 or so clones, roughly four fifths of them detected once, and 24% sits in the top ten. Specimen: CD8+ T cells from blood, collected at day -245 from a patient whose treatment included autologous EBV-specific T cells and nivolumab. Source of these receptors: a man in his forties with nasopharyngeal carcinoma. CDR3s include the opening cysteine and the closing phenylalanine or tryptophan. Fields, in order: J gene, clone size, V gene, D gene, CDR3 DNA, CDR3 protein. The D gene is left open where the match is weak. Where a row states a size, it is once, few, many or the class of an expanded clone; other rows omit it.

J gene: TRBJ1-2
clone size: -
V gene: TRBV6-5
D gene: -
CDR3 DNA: TGTGCCAGCAGTTACTCGGCCGGGACAATCTCCTATGGCTACACCTTC
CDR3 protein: CASSYSAGTISYGYTF

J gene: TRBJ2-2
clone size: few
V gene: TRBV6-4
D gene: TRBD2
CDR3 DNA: TGTGCCAGCAGTGACTCTCGGGAGGCCGGGGAGCTGTTTTTT
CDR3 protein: CASSDSREAGELFF

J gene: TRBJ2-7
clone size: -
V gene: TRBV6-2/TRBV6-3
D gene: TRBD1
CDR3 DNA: TGTGCCAGCAGTTCGGACAGGGACTACGAGCAGTACTTC
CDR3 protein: CASSSDRDYEQYF

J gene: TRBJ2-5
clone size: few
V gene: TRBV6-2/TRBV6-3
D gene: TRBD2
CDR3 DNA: TGTGCCAGCAGTTCCGGGACTAGCGATCAAGAGACCCAGTACTTC
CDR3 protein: CASSSGTSDQETQYF

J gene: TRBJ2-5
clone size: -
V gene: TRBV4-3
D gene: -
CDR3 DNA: TGCGCCAGCAACAACTCGCCCCAAGAGACCCAGTACTTC
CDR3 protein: CASNNSPQETQYF

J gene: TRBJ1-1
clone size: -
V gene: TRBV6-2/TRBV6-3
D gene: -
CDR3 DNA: TGTGCCAGCAGTTTGGGTTGGACATTATACGAAGCTTTCTTT
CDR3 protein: CASSLGWTLYEAFF

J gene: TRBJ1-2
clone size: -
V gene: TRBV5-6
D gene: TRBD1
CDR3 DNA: TGTGCCAGCAGCTCGGTGGACAGGGACCCTCAGGGCTACACCTTC
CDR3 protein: CASSSVDRDPQGYTF

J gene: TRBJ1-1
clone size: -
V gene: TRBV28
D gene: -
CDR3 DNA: TGTGCCAGCAGTTTTGCGTACACTGAAGCTTTCTTT
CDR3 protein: CASSFAYTEAFF

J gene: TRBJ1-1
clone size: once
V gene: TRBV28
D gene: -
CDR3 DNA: TGTGCCAGCAGTTTAGACGGAGGATCGAACACTGAAGCTTTCTTT
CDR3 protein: CASSLDGGSNTEAFF

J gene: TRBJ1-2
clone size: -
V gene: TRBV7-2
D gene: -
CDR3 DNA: TGTGCCAGCAGCGTCTTCGGGGGGGCTAACTATGGCTACACCTTC
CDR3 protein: CASSVFGGANYGYTF

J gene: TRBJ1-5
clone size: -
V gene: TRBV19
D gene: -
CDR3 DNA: TGTGCCAGTAGTTTAACACGCTCGCCAAATCAGCCCCAGCATTTT
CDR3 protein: CASSLTRSPNQPQHF

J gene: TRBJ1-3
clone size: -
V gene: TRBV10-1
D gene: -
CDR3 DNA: TGCGCCAACACATACGGCAGGTTTCAAGGAGCAACCGGAAACACCATATATTTT
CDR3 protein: CANTYGRFQGATGNTIYF

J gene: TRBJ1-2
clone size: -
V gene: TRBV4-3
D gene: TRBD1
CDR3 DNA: TGCGCCAGCAGCCAAGAAGGGACAGGTGGGGCCTTCGGGGGCTACACCTTC
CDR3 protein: CASSQEGTGGAFGGYTF

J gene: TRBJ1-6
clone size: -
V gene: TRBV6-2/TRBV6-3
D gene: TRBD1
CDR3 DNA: TGTGCCAGCAGTTTGATATGGACAGGGGGTAGTTCACCCCTCCACTTT
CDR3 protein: CASSLIWTGGSSPLHF

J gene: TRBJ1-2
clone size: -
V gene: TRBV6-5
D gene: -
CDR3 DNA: TGTGCCAGCTCACGCTCCGGGCCCGCCTATGGCTACACCTTC
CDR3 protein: CASSRSGPAYGYTF

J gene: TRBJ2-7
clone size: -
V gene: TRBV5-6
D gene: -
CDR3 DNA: TGTGCCAGCAGCTCCAGTCTGACCTACGAGCAGTACTTC
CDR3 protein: CASSSSLTYEQYF

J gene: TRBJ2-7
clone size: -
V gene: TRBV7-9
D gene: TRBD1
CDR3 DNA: TGTGCCAGCAGCTCGGGACAGGGGGTAATCCACGAGCAGTACTTC
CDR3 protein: CASSSGQGVIHEQYF

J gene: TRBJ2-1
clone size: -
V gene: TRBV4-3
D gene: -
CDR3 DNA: TGCGCCAGCAGCCCCGGGGGATTTGGGGACAATGAGCAGTTCTTC
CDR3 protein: CASSPGGFGDNEQFF

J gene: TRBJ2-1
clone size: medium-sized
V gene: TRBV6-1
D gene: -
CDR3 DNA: TGTGCCAGCAGTGACGATATACAGGTCGCAAGCAATGAGCAGTTCTTC
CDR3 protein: CASSDDIQVASNEQFF

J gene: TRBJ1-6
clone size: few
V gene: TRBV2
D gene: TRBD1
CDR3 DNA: TGTGCCAGCACCGAACCCGGGGACAGGGCTTCACCCCTCCACTTT
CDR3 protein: CASTEPGDRASPLHF

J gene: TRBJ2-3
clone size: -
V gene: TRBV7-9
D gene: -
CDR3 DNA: TGTGCCAGCAGCTTAGCGCGGACAGGCGGGGGGGATACGCAGTATTTT
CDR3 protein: CASSLARTGGGDTQYF

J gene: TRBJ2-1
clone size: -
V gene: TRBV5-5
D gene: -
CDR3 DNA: TGTGCCAGCAGCTTGTGGGGAAACAATGAGCAGTTCTTC
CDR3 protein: CASSLWGNNEQFF

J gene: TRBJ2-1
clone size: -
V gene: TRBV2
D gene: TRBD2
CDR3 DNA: TGTGCCAGCAGGGGCGGGGGGATTAACAATGAGCAGTTCTTC
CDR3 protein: CASRGGGINNEQFF

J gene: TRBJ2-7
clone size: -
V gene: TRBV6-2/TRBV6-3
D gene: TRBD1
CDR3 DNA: TGTGCCAGCAGTCCCGGGACAGAACCCTACGAGCAGTACTTC
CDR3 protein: CASSPGTEPYEQYF

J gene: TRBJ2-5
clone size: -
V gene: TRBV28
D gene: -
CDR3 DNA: TGTGCCAGCAGCCACAGGGTATTCCCCCAAGAGACCCAGTACTTC
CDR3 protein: CASSHRVFPQETQYF

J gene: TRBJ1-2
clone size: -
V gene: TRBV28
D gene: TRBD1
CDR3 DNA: TGTGCCAGCAGTTTCGTGGACAGGCCAGAAAGCACCTTC
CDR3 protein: CASSFVDRPESTF

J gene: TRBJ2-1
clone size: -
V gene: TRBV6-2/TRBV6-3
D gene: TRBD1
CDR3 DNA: TGTGCCAGCAGCCGTAGACAGGGGGAAGGTAATGAGCAGTTCTTC
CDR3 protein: CASSRRQGEGNEQFF

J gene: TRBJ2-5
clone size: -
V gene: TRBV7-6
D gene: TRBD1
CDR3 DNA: TGTGCCAGCAGCTTAGTAGGGGGCCGAGAGACCCAGTACTTC
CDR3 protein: CASSLVGGRETQYF

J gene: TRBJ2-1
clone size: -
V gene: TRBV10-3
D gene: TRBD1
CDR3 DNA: TGTGCCACTGACAGGGACCCCTACAATGAGCAGTTCTTC
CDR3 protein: CATDRDPYNEQFF

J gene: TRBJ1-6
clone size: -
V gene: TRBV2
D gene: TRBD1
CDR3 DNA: TGTGCCAGCATCGCCGGGACAGGGCGTTCACCCCTCCACTTT
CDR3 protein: CASIAGTGRSPLHF

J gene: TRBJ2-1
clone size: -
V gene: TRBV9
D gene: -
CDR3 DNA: TGTGCCAGCAGCGTAGGCGGGGGACAGTTTAGCTCCTACAATGAGCAGTTCTTC
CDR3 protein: CASSVGGGQFSSYNEQFF

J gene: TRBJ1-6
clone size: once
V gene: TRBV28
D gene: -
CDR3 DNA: TGTGCCAGCGCTACCCTCACGAGACCCTTCACCCTCCACTTT
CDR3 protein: CASATLTRPFTLHF

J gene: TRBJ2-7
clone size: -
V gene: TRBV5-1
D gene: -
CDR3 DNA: TGCGCCAGCAGCTTCAACTACGAGCAGTACTTC
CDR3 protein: CASSFNYEQYF

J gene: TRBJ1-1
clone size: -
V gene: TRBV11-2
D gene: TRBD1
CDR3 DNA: TGTGCCAGCAGCTGGAGACAGGGAGGGTTGAACACTGAAGCTTTCTTT
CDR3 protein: CASSWRQGGLNTEAFF

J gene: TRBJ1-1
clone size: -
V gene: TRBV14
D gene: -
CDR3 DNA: TGTGCCAGCAGCCAAGGACGGGATCGGAGGGCAGCTTTCTTT
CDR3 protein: CASSQGRDRRAAFF

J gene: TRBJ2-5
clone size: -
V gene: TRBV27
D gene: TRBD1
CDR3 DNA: TGTGCCAGCAGTTTAGGGACAGCCGGACGCGAGACCCAGTACTTC
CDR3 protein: CASSLGTAGRETQYF

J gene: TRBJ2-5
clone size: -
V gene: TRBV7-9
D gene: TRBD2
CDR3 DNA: TGTGCCAGCAGCCAACTACTAGCGGGGGGACGAGAGACCCAGTACTTC
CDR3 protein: CASSQLLAGGRETQYF

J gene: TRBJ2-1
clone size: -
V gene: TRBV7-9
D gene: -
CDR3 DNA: TGTGCCAGCAGCTTAGCGTACGGACCTTACAATGAGCAGTTCTTC
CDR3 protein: CASSLAYGPYNEQFF

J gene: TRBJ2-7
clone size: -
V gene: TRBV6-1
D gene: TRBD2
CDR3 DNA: TGTGCCAGCAGTGAAATAAGCGGGGCCTCCTACGAGCAGTACTTC
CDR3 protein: CASSEISGASYEQYF

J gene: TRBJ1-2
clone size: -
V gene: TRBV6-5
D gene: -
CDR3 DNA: TGTGCCAGCAGTTACGAGAATTCCGCGCCTGGAGGCTACACCTTC
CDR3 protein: CASSYENSAPGGYTF

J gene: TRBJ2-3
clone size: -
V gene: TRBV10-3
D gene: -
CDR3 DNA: TGTGCCATCAGTGAGTCGCGGAGCACAGATACGCAGTATTTT
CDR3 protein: CAISESRSTDTQYF

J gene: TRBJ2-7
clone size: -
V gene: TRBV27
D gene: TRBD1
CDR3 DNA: TGTGCCAGCAGTTCGCCGGGACAGACCCGCGAGCAGTACTTC
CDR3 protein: CASSSPGQTREQYF

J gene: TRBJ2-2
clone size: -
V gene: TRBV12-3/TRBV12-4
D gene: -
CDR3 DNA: TGTGCCAGCCCTAACCCTGAGGCCGGGGAGCTGTTTTTT
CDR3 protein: CASPNPEAGELFF

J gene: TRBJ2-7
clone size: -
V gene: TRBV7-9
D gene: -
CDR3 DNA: TGTGCCAGCAGCTTCTACACGGACTCCTACGAGCAGTACTTC
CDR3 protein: CASSFYTDSYEQYF

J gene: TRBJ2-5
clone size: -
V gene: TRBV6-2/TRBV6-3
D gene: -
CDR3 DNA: TGTGCCAGCAGTTACAAGAGGGGGGCCGGAGAGACCCAGTACTTC
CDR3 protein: CASSYKRGAGETQYF

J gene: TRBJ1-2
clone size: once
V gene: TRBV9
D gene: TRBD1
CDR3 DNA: TGTGCCAGCAGGGGGACAGGGGTGTTTTACACCTTC
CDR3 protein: CASRGTGVFYTF

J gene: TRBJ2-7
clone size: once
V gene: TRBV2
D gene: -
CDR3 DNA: TGTGCCAGCAGTGGTGTATACGAGCAGTACTTC
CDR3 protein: CASSGVYEQYF

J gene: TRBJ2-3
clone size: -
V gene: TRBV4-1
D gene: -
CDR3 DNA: TGCGCCAGCAGCCCATGGGACTTCGGGGCAGATACGCAGTATTTT
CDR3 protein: CASSPWDFGADTQYF

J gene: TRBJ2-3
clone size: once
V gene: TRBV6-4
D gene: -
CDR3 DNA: TGTGCCAGCAGTGCCCATAGTAGCACAGATACGCAGTATTTT
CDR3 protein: CASSAHSSTDTQYF

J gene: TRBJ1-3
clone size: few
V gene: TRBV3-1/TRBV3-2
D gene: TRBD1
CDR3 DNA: TGTGCCAGCAGCCCCGGGACAGGGGGCAGAAACACCATATATTTT
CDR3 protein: CASSPGTGGRNTIYF

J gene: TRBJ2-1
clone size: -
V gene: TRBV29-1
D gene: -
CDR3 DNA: TGCAGCGTTCAGGGGAAGGACTCCTACAATGAGCAGTTCTTC
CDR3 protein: CSVQGKDSYNEQFF

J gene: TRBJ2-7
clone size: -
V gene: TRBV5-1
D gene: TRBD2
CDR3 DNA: TGCGCCAGCAGCGCTGGCCCGGCGGGGGGAAACGAGCAGTACTTC
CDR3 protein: CASSAGPAGGNEQYF

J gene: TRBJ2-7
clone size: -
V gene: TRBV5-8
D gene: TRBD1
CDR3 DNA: TGTGCCAGCAAGACAGGGGTCACCCCTCTGGAGCAGTACTTC
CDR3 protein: CASKTGVTPLEQYF

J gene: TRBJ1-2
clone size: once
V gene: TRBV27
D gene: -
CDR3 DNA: TGTGCCAGCAGTTTAACGGGCTCTGGTGGCTATGGCTACACCTTC
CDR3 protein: CASSLTGSGGYGYTF